The rows below give T cell receptor beta chains drawn from one sample of a study of control samples from healthy donors and cancer patients. Only in-frame clones appear in the TCRdb table, and some are missing; sequencing was by immunoSEQ multiplex PCR. The table lists approximately 230,000 clones, roughly four fifths of them singletons. Sequenced material: PBMCs. The receptors were sampled from a woman aged 55-70 years with lung cancer. Each CDR3 is given with its conserved first and last residue. Each record gives: J gene, clone size, D gene, V gene, CDR3 protein, CDR3 DNA. D genes are given only for firm matches. Size is omitted from some rows. Given values are once, few, many or a class for expanded clones.

TRBJ2-5,.,.,TRBV19,CASSIDWTTEVGETQYF,TGTGCCAGTAGTATAGACTGGACTACTGAAGTAGGGGAGACCCAGTACTTC
TRBJ1-1,.,.,TRBV2,CASRDWRGNTEAFF,TGTGCCAGCAGGGACTGGAGGGGGAACACTGAAGCTTTCTTT
TRBJ1-4,.,.,TRBV19,CASSIGQGDYEKLFF,TGTGCCAGTAGTATTGGGCAGGGCGATTATGAAAAACTGTTTTTT
TRBJ2-3,.,.,TRBV5-1,CASSLIAHTDTQYF,TGCGCCAGCAGCTTGATTGCTCACACAGATACGCAGTATTTT
TRBJ1-5,few,.,TRBV4-2,CASSLSIGADQPQHF,TGTGCCAGCAGCCTCTCCATCGGGGCTGATCAGCCCCAGCATTTT
TRBJ2-7,.,.,TRBV28,CASTPPSSYEQYF,TGTGCCAGCACGCCCCCGAGCTCCTACGAGCAGTACTTC
TRBJ1-6,once,.,TRBV6-4,CASSDHKDSSYNSPLHF,TGTGCCAGCAGTGATCATAAGGATAGCTCCTATAATTCACCCCTCCACTTT
TRBJ1-6,many,TRBD1,TRBV9,CASSGTGGNNSPLHF,TGTGCCAGCAGCGGAACAGGGGGCAATAATTCACCCCTCCACTTT
TRBJ2-5,.,TRBD2,TRBV5-6,CASSRFTSGRVREQYF,TGTGCCAGCAGCCGTTTTACTAGCGGGAGAGTGAGGGAGCAGTACTTC
TRBJ2-7,.,.,TRBV28,CASSPRPLYEQYF,TGTGCCAGCAGCCCCCGCCCCCTCTACGAGCAGTACTTC
TRBJ2-5,.,.,TRBV15,CATSKEGETQYF,TGTGCCACCAGCAAAGAAGGAGAGACCCAGTACTTC
TRBJ1-1,few,.,TRBV10-3,CAISERARGANTEAFF,TGTGCCATCAGTGAGAGGGCACGGGGAGCTAACACTGAAGCTTTCTTT
TRBJ1-1,.,.,TRBV4-2,CASSQIMGTTEAFF,TGTGCCAGCAGCCAAATAATGGGAACCACTGAAGCTTTCTTT
TRBJ2-2,.,TRBD1,TRBV24-1,CAIAPGTGTGELFF,TGTGCCATCGCGCCCGGGACAGGCACCGGGGAGCTGTTTTTT
TRBJ1-6,.,.,TRBV30,CAWSDGENSPLHF,TGTGCCTGGAGTGACGGAGAAAATTCACCCCTCCACTTT
TRBJ2-1,few,TRBD2,TRBV11-2,CASSSQTSGLYNEQFF,TGTGCCAGCAGTTCGCAGACTAGCGGGTTATACAATGAGCAGTTCTTC
TRBJ2-3,.,.,TRBV5-4,CASSLDGVRTDTQYF,TGTGCCAGCAGCTTGGACGGGGTACGCACAGATACGCAGTATTTT
TRBJ1-5,.,.,TRBV5-1,CASSPGGGLEDNQPQHF,TGCGCCAGCAGCCCGGGAGGGGGGCTCGAGGACAATCAGCCCCAGCATTTT
TRBJ1-3,.,.,TRBV5-6,CASSYTPGSFQLSGNTIYF,TGTGCCAGCAGTTACACCCCTGGGTCCTTTCAACTCTCTGGAAACACCATATATTTT
TRBJ2-7,.,.,TRBV9,CASSKLDTSYEQYF,TGTGCCAGCAGCAAACTGGACACGTCCTACGAGCAGTACTTC
TRBJ1-1,once,.,TRBV5-1,CASSSGDNTEAFF,TGCGCCAGCAGCTCAGGGGATAACACTGAAGCTTTCTTT
TRBJ2-3,.,TRBD1,TRBV7-7,CASSPGTGTTDTQYF,TGTGCCAGCAGCCCTGGGACAGGGACCACAGATACGCAGTATTTT
TRBJ1-5,.,.,TRBV6-6,CASSRGTLNQPQHF,TGTGCCAGCAGTCGCGGGACTCTCAATCAGCCCCAGCATTTT
TRBJ1-1,.,TRBD1,TRBV2,CASSWDSMNTEAFF,TGTGCCAGCAGCTGGGACAGTATGAACACTGAAGCTTTCTTT
TRBJ2-5,few,.,TRBV11-3,CASSLNAGETQYF,TGTGCCAGCAGCTTAAACGCGGGGGAGACCCAGTACTTC
TRBJ1-1,.,.,TRBV5-1,CASSIRQANTEAFF,TGCGCCAGCAGCATCCGACAGGCGAACACTGAAGCTTTCTTT
TRBJ2-1,.,TRBD1,TRBV2,CASSPPRAGGYNEQFF,TGTGCCAGCAGCCCGCCACGGGCAGGGGGTTACAATGAGCAGTTCTTC
TRBJ1-3,.,.,TRBV2,CASSVGGSGNTIYF,TGTGCCAGCAGTGTAGGGGGATCTGGAAACACCATATATTTT
TRBJ2-1,.,.,TRBV28,CASSLFGREQFF,TGTGCCAGCAGTTTGTTTGGACGTGAGCAGTTCTTC
TRBJ2-7,.,.,TRBV2,CASSARSYEQYF,TGTGCCAGCAGTGCAAGGTCCTACGAGCAGTACTTC
TRBJ2-1,.,.,TRBV4-1,CASSARGRGTDNEQFF,TGCGCCAGCAGCGCCAGGGGGCGGGGGACCGACAATGAGCAGTTCTTC
TRBJ2-3,.,.,TRBV29-1,CSADDWRTDTQYF,TGCAGCGCGGACGACTGGCGCACAGATACGCAGTATTTT
TRBJ1-5,many,.,TRBV28,CASSLYSGTGVQPQHF,TGTGCCAGCAGTTTATATTCCGGGACGGGTGTGCAGCCCCAGCATTTT
TRBJ1-2,few,.,TRBV5-6,CASSWTRGEGYTF,TGTGCCAGCAGCTGGACCAGAGGGGAAGGCTACACCTTC
TRBJ1-5,.,.,TRBV4-2,CASSQDTGGVQPQHF,TGTGCCAGCAGCCAAGACACCGGAGGAGTTCAGCCCCAGCATTTT
TRBJ1-1,.,.,TRBV4-1,CASSQGVHLTGTNTEAFF,TGCGCCAGCAGCCAAGGGGTACACCTAACAGGGACCAACACTGAAGCTTTCTTT
TRBJ1-3,.,.,TRBV29-1,CSVTDSKDDTIYF,TGCAGCGTGACGGACAGTAAGGACGACACCATATATTTT
TRBJ1-6,.,.,TRBV7-9,CASSLSIWGRENSPLHF,TGTGCCAGCAGCTTAAGTATCTGGGGCAGGGAAAATTCACCCCTCCACTTT
TRBJ2-7,.,.,TRBV5-1,CASSAGTPTLSEQYF,TGCGCCAGCAGCGCTGGGACTCCCACATTGAGCGAGCAGTACTTC
TRBJ1-1,.,.,TRBV5-5,CASSSDQGNTEAFF,TGTGCCAGCAGCTCCGACCAGGGGAACACTGAAGCTTTCTTT
TRBJ2-1,.,.,TRBV3-1/TRBV3-2,CASSQGINNEQFF,TGTGCCAGCAGCCAGGGGATAAACAATGAGCAGTTCTTC
TRBJ1-2,.,.,TRBV2,CASERDPYGYTF,TGTGCCAGCGAGAGGGACCCTTATGGCTACACCTTC
TRBJ1-2,.,TRBD1,TRBV3-1/TRBV3-2,CASSGQGTYGYTF,TGTGCCAGCAGCGGACAGGGGACTTATGGCTACACCTTC
TRBJ2-7,.,.,TRBV20-1,CSARVTEQYF,TGCAGTGCCAGGGTGACCGAGCAGTACTTC
TRBJ1-2,few,.,TRBV5-8,CASSLNRQGGDDGYTF,TGTGCCAGCAGCCTCAATCGGCAGGGCGGGGACGATGGCTACACCTTC
TRBJ1-5,.,.,TRBV6-5,CASSYSGGYQPQHF,TGTGCCAGCAGTTACTCTGGGGGATATCAGCCCCAGCATTTT
TRBJ2-6,.,TRBD1,TRBV7-9,CASSPDYRGIFSGANVLTF,TGTGCCAGCAGCCCCGATTACAGGGGTATCTTCTCTGGGGCCAACGTCCTGACTTTC
TRBJ2-5,.,.,TRBV9,CASSVSSGSQETQYF,TGTGCCAGCAGCGTATCCAGCGGGTCCCAGGAGACCCAGTACTTC
TRBJ2-1,.,.,TRBV7-3,CASSSQAGWDEQFF,TGTGCCAGCAGCTCCCAGGCAGGGTGGGATGAGCAGTTCTTC
TRBJ2-3,.,.,TRBV5-1,CASSLHPGASTDTQYF,TGCGCCAGCAGCTTGCATCCAGGGGCCAGCACAGATACGCAGTATTTT